A selection of T cell receptor beta chains follows, all from one sample in a study of shared clonotypes between healthy human individuals. Data came from immunoSEQ multiplex PCR; TCRdb stores just in-frame clones and leaves some out. The table records about 800,000 clones, 90% to 98% of them present only once. The sample consisted of naive CD8+ T cells sorted from blood. These receptors originate from a man aged 25-40 years in good health. Both conserved end residues are part of each CDR3. A D gene is named only where the DNA matches it firmly. Only part of the rows carry a size: once, few, many, or a class if the clone is expanded.

v_gene	len	abundance	d_gene	j_gene	CDR3nt	CDR3aa
TRBV2	11	-	-	TRBJ1-1	TGTGCCAGCGCTTTGAACACTGAAGCTTTCTTT	CASALNTEAFF
TRBV7-6	15	-	-	TRBJ2-5	TGTGCCAGCAGCGACCGCCGGGGCATTCAAGAGACCCAGTACTTC	CASSDRRGIQETQYF
TRBV18	15	-	-	TRBJ2-1	TGTGCCAGCTCACCACCGGTGAGCTCCTACAATGAGCAGTTCTTC	CASSPPVSSYNEQFF
TRBV27	11	-	-	TRBJ1-2	TGTGCCAGCAGTTCAGGGGATGGCTACACCTTC	CASSSGDGYTF
TRBV11-3	15	-	TRBD1	TRBJ2-2	TGTGCCAGCAGCTTAGGGACAGGGGACACCGGGGAGCTGTTTTTT	CASSLGTGDTGELFF
TRBV2	15	-	-	TRBJ2-7	TGTGCCAGCAGTGAATCGCCGAGGAGCTCCTACGAGCAGTACTTC	CASSESPRSSYEQYF
TRBV15	19	-	TRBD2	TRBJ2-1	TGTGCCACCAGCAGAGATTTAGGGACTAGCGGGGGCTCCTACAATGAGCAGTTCTTC	CATSRDLGTSGGSYNEQFF
TRBV11-3	13	-	-	TRBJ2-5	TGTGCCAGCAGCTTAGCGGACCAAGAGACCCAGTACTTC	CASSLADQETQYF
TRBV7-9	14	-	-	TRBJ2-1	TGTGCCAGCCTGCTCTTCGGGAGCCTCAATGAGCAGTTCTTC	CASLLFGSLNEQFF
TRBV6-5	12	few	-	TRBJ2-7	TGTGCCAGCCGCAATGGAGGGGATGAGCAGTACTTC	CASRNGGDEQYF
TRBV10-2	12	-	-	TRBJ2-7	TGCGCCAGCAGGGACAGTACCTACGAGCAGTACTTC	CASRDSTYEQYF
TRBV27	14	-	-	TRBJ1-2	TGTGCCAGCAGAGTCGCAGGGGCCAACTATGGCTACACCTTC	CASRVAGANYGYTF
TRBV11-2	18	-	TRBD2	TRBJ2-5	TGTGCCAGCAGCCCCGGGAGGAGCGGGAGCCGGTACCAAGAGACCCAGTACTTC	CASSPGRSGSRYQETQYF
TRBV14	19	-	TRBD1	TRBJ1-5	TGTGCCAGGGCCCAGTCCGGGACAGGGATTGTGCTGAGCAATCAGCCCCAGCATTTT	CARAQSGTGIVLSNQPQHF
TRBV28	15	-	TRBD1	TRBJ1-5	TGTGCCAGCAGTCTCGACAGGGCCTTCAATCAGCCCCAGCATTTT	CASSLDRAFNQPQHF